Below are 16 T cell receptor beta chains sequenced from a single sample in a study of blood T cell repertoires in COVID-19 (dated by TCRdb to 2018 to 2020). Receptor amplification or capture employed the immunoSEQ multiplex PCR assay. TCRdb carries this immuneACCESS record with in-frame sequences only. Its versions omit some clonotypes, under half of them owing to an unresolved V gene in the studies checked, with the rest unexplained. This sample gives about 140,000 clones in total; approximately 84% of them show up just once. The ten largest clonotypes hold around 3.2% of the sample. The sequenced material came from PBMCs or T cells enriched from blood (not recorded which). The source of these receptors is a woman between 45 and 65 years old with acute COVID-19.

The chain employs TRBV3-1 (or the pseudogene TRBV3-2) and TRBJ2-3; D may be TRBD2 (6 bases). With 3 bases removed from V and 0 bases from J, the gap between germline ends came to 10 bases. Germline V gene lookup returns CDR1 LGHDT and CDR2 YNNKEL (reference sequence). The CDR3 length is 15 residues. This chain's CDR3 is CASSQASDSTDTQYF. CDR3 DNA: TGTGCCAGCAGCCAGGCTAGCGATAGCACAGATACGCAGTATTTT.

V and J are TRBV18 and TRBJ1-2, with a tentative D call TRBD1 (6 bases). This CDR3 is built from 14 residues. CDR1 and CDR2 (germline): KGHSH, LQKENI. Trimming left V 1 base short and J 3 bases short, with 9 bases between. The CDR3 protein is CASSPRDTDYGYTF. In DNA, the CDR3 is TGTGCCAGCTCACCACGGGACACCGACTATGGCTACACCTTC.

The chain couples TRBV7-9 to TRBJ1-2; possibly TRBD1 for D (5 bases). The CDR3 sequence is 16 residues long. V shed 1 base and J shed 8 bases, with 20 bases lying between them. CDR1 is SEHNR, CDR2 FQNEAQ, per germline (reference sequence). In DNA, the CDR3 is TGTGCCAGCAGCTTAGGCGAGGGGACTTCAAGAGGGGGCTACACCTTC. Amino acid sequence: CASSLGEGTSRGGYTF. Combining the CDR3 with reference TRBV7-9 and TRBJ1-2 gives the whole variable domain DTGVSQNPRHKITKRGQNVTFRCDPISEHNRLYWYRQTLGQGPEFLTYFQNEAQLEKSRLLSDRFSAERPKGSFSTLEIQRTEQGDSAMYLCASSLGEGTSRGGYTFGSGTRLTVV.

The V call is TRBV5-1, the J call TRBJ2-7; D ambiguous. This CDR3 spans 12 amino acids. Trimming shortened V by 3 bases and J by 2 bases, and 6 bases separated the two germline ends. CDR1 and CDR2 from the germline V gene are SGHRS and YFSETQ. The CDR3 loop is CASSSQTYEQYF. In DNA form, the CDR3 reads TGCGCCAGCAGCTCCCAGACCTACGAGCAGTACTTC.

J is TRBJ2-7 and V is TRBV21-1; the table assigns TRBD2, which was not confirmed against the DNA. TRBV21-1 corresponds to a pseudogene. The CDR3 is 19 residues long. The CDR3 region has the DNA TGTGCCAGCAGCAAAGCCGGGACTAGCGGGGCCCCCAAATCCTACGAGCAGTACTTC. It encodes CASSKAGTSGAPKSYEQYF.

The CDR3 sequence: CASSQEETGFYGYTF. CDR3 bases: TGCGCCAGCAGCCAAGAGGAGACAGGGTTCTATGGCTACACCTTC. The chain combines TRBV4-1 with TRBJ1-2; 7 bases agree with TRBD1. Looked up from germline, CDR1 is MGHRA and CDR2 is YSYEKL. Germline trimming cut 0 bases from V and 4 bases from J; bases unmatched to any gene: 5. The length of the CDR3 is 15 residues.

V is TRBV27 and J is TRBJ2-7, with TRBD2 identical over 9 bases. The germline gives CDR1 MNHEY, CDR2 SMNVEV (reference sequence). CDR3 size: 17 residues. With V trimmed by 0 bases and J by 4 bases, 10 bases remained unmatched. Here the CDR3 reads CASSLSRGGASLYEQYF. The CDR3 DNA reads as TGTGCCAGCAGTTTATCTCGCGGGGGGGCTTCCTTGTACGAGCAGTACTTC.

V gene TRBV18 combines with J gene TRBJ2-3; TRBD2 matches at 10 bases. The junction had 5 bases not matched to a gene; V was cut back by 2 bases and J by 3 bases. Germline CDR1 and CDR2: KGHSH and LQKENI. This CDR3 has 16 amino acids. CDR3 bases: TGTGCCAGCTCACCAGGGCTAGCGGGAGCTACAGATACGCAGTATTTT. It codes for CASSPGLAGATDTQYF.

The rearrangement uses TRBV2 and TRBJ2-7; 7 bases map to TRBD2. Germline lookup yields CDR1 SNHLY and CDR2 FYNNEI. V lost 5 bases to trimming and J lost 1 base; unmatched junction nucleotides: 2. The CDR3 contains 13 residues. The CDR3 DNA reads TGTGCCAGCAGTAGGACTAGTTCCTACGAGCAGTACTTC. Encoded protein: CASSRTSSYEQYF.

The V gene is TRBV3-1 (or the pseudogene TRBV3-2), the J gene TRBJ1-2; D unresolved. CDR1 is LGHDT and CDR2 is YNNKEL in the germline V gene (reference sequence). The CDR3 is made up of 14 amino acids. V lost 3 bases and J 6 bases, leaving 14 bases between the germline ends. The CDR3 DNA reads as TGTGCCAGCAGCCACCTCTTGTCTTCGGATGGCTACACCTTC. Translated: CASSHLLSSDGYTF.

This rearrangement joins TRBV18 to TRBJ2-7, with D perhaps matching TRBD2 (5 bases). The germline CDR1 and CDR2 sequences are KGHSH and LQKENI. The CDR3 totals 16 residues. The V gene lost 4 bases and the J gene lost 6 bases, with 22 bases spanning the gap. CDR3 sequence: CASSQTTKIAGPEQYF. The CDR3 nucleotides are TGTGCCAGCTCACAAACGACGAAAATTGCGGGTCCCGAGCAGTACTTC. The whole variable domain, filled in from reference TRBV18 and TRBJ2-7, reads NAGVMQNPRHLVRRRGQEARLRCSPMKGHSHVYWYRQLPEEGLKFMVYLQKENIIDESGMPKERFSAEFPKEGPSILRIQQVVRGDSAAYFCASSQTTKIAGPEQYFGPGTRLTVT.

Remarks on this clone: The same CDR3 also results from other DNA sequences found in this sample. The J gene is TRBJ2-3, the V gene TRBV11-3; no clear D gene. CDR1 and CDR2 from the germline V gene are SGHNT and YENEEA. With 2 bases removed from V and 3 bases from J, the gap between germline ends came to 6 bases. CDR3 size: 13 residues. CDR3 region: CASSLSRTDTQYF. DNA of the CDR3: TGTGCCAGCAGCTTATCTAGAACAGATACGCAGTATTTT.

The rearrangement joins TRBV7-2 to TRBJ2-1, with a possible D match to TRBD2 (6 bases). This CDR3 contains 15 residues. Germline V lookup: CDR1 SGHTA, CDR2 FQGNSA. Trimming took off 7 bases at V and 8 bases at J, with 21 bases between the two ends. Here the CDR3 reads CASIPSAQIRDEQFF. CDR3 nucleotide sequence: TGTGCCAGCATCCCTAGCGCCCAGATTCGGGATGAGCAGTTCTTC. The whole variable domain, filled in from reference TRBV7-2 and TRBJ2-1, reads GAGVSQSPSNKVTEKGKDVELRCDPISGHTALYWYRQSLGQGLEFLIYFQGNSAPDKSGLPSDRFSAERTGGSVSTLTIQRTQQEDSAVYLCASIPSAQIRDEQFFGPGTRLTVL.

CDR3 in DNA: TGTGCCAGCAGTTTCCTTCAGGGAGATACGCAGTATTTT. Translated: CASSFLQGDTQYF. The V call is TRBV6-5, the J call TRBJ2-3, with a weak D call TRBD1 (5 bases). The CDR3 covers 13 residues. V lost 4 bases and J lost 5, with 10 bases in between. The germline V gene encodes CDR1 MNHEY and CDR2 SVGAGI.

The rearrangement joins TRBV7-3 to TRBJ2-3; 12 bases are shared with TRBD2. The junction had 5 bases not matched to a gene; V was cut back by 2 bases and J by 5 bases. CDR3 length: 16 amino acids. From germline, CDR1 is SGHTA and CDR2 FQGTGA. The CDR3 bases are TGTGCCAGCAGCTTACTGCCGGGACTAGCGGGAGATACGCAGTATTTT. It translates to CASSLLPGLAGDTQYF.

V gene TRBV19 combines with J gene TRBJ1-4; 9 nucleotides line up with TRBD1. The CDR3 is 17 amino acids. Germline trimming cut 6 bases from V and 5 bases from J; bases unmatched to any gene: 13. The germline V gene encodes CDR1 LNHDA and CDR2 SQIVND (reference sequence). The chain's CDR3 is CASRPGQGRFGNEKLFF. CDR3 bases: TGTGCCAGTAGACCGGGACAGGGACGATTCGGCAATGAAAAACTGTTTTTT.